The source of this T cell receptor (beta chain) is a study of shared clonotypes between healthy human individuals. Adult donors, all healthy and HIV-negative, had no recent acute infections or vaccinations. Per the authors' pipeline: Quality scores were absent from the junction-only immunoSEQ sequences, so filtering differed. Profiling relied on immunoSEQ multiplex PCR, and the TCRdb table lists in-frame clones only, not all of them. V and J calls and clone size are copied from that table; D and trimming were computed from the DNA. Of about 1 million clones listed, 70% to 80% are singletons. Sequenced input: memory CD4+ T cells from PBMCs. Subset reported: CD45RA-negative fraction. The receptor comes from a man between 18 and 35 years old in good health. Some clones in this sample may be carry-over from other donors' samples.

CDR3 amino acids: CASSLAPYGTRRDYTF. CDR3 sequence (DNA): TGTGCCAGCAGCTTAGCACCCTACGGGACAAGAAGAGACTACACCTTC. The chain joins TRBV7-9 to TRBJ1-2, with a possible D match to TRBD1 (6 bases). V dropped 0 bases and J dropped 10 bases, with 21 bases sitting between them. The CDR3 is 16 residues long. Germline V gives CDR1 SEHNR, CDR2 FQNEAQ (reference sequence).